The clone carrying this TCR beta chain was seen just once. What it binds is not known. These data originate in a study of OX40 agonist ivuxolimab in advanced cancers. Findings and limits, study-wide: Antigen specificity remained undetermined for the expanded peripheral T cells. At 0.1 to 3.0 mg/kg, clonal expansion of CD4+ and CD8+ blood T cells had occurred by week 6. Partly responding patients at 0.1-3.0 mg/kg showed some of the smallest clonal expansion.

Data came from immunoSEQ multiplex PCR; TCRdb stores just in-frame clones and leaves some out. The table records about 98,000 clones, 87% of them present only once. Trimming took 4 bases from V and 8 from J, leaving 6 bases between them. The germline CDR1 and CDR2 sequences are SGHDN and FVKESK. The CDR3 totals 11 residues. Source: CD4+ or CD8+ T cells sorted from blood, taken in a trial of the OX40 agonist ivuxolimab. The receptor comes from an adult with an advanced solid tumor such as melanoma, head and neck, liver or kidney cancer. This sequence joins TRBV14 and TRBJ2-1; D is undetermined. This CDR3 reads CASSRMYEQFF. The CDR3 DNA is TGTGCCAGCAGCCGCATGTATGAGCAGTTCTTC. Complete variable domain (other parts from reference TRBV14 and TRBJ2-1): EAGVTQFPSHSVIEKGQTVTLRCDPISGHDNLYWYRRVMGKEIKFLLHFVKESKQDESGMPNNRFLAERTGGTYSTLKVQPAELEDSGVYFCASSRMYEQFFGPGTRLTVL.